This TCR beta chain was sequenced in a study of T cells in localized non-small cell lung cancer. General study findings and limits: A denser population of T cells in blood accompanied longer overall survival. Measurement of T cell clonality placed uninvolved adjacent lung highest, above the level in tumor. Sequencing, confined to only one tumor region, leaves heterogeneity possible.

A word on this clone: Its antigen is as yet unknown.

V lost 4 bases, J lost 8 bases, and 12 bases lay in between. The CDR3 is 12 residues long. Per the germline V gene, CDR1 is SGDLS and CDR2 is YYNGEE. TCRdb's copy holds only in-frame clones and misses some; the assay was immunoSEQ multiplex PCR. The sample lists 50,000 to 65,000 clones; about four fifths were seen once. The chain uses TRBV9 and TRBJ1-2, with D uncertain. This specimen was PBMCs, taken before any cancer treatment. The receptor comes from a man between 40 and 70 years old with stage II lung adenocarcinoma. The CDR3, as DNA: TGTGCCAGCAGCCCGGGAAGCTGGGGCTACACCTTC. The encoded protein is CASSPGSWGYTF. The entire variable domain, with the rest obtained from reference TRBV9 and TRBJ1-2, is as follows: DSGVTQTPKHLITATGQRVTLRCSPRSGDLSVYWYQQSLDQGLQFLIQYYNGEERAKGNILERFSAQQFPDLHSELNLSSLELGDSALYFCASSPGSWGYTFGSGTRLTVV.